The present entry profiles one T cell receptor beta chain with its context. The clone's antigen remains unknown. No per-base quality is available; no much larger clone lies one base away. The data were obtained in a study of control samples from healthy donors and cancer patients (dated by TCRdb to about 2020). V and J are truncated by 3 bases and 3 bases respectively, leaving an intervening sequence of 15 bases. Taken from the germline V gene, the CDR1 and CDR2 loops are SGDLS and YYNGEE. The CDR3 spans 16 residues, from the cysteine through the phenylalanine. Only the CDR3 part of the read is kept: 48 bases, read in frame from the first base. The method was the immunoSEQ multiplex PCR assay. TCRdb retrieved this table from immuneACCESS and kept in-frame rearrangements only. Not all clones are present; in checked studies, unresolved V genes account for under half, and no reason is known for the remainder. The sample data list some 130,000 clones, and over 75% of these were observed just once. Clones ranked in the top ten supply 2% to 3% of the sample.

The V and J genes are TRBV9 and TRBJ1-4, and possibly TRBD1, on 6 matching bases. Sequenced: blood. The TCR was taken from a man aged 40-49 years in good health. The CDR3 region: CASSAGTYSPNEKLFF. The DNA sequence follows: TGTGCCAGCAGCGCCGGGACATACTCGCCTAATGAAAAACTGTTTTTT.